Listed below are T cell receptor beta chains from one sample, sequenced in a study of vaccination and CD4 T cells after COVID-19. TCRdb used MiXCR to reprocess the PCR reads, holding one entry per CDR3 protein. The repertoire holds under 25,000 distinct CDR3 sequences, roughly 50% seen once, with 13% in the top ten. Their target antigens are unknown. Material for sequencing was cultured CD4+ T cells from blood. These receptors were taken from a human donor with COVID-19. Both conserved end residues are part of each CDR3. D genes are given only for firm matches. Size is omitted from some rows. Given values are once, few, many or a class for expanded clones.

len,v_gene,j_gene,abundance,d_gene,CDR3nt,CDR3aa
15,TRBV20-1,TRBJ1-6,few,.,TGCAGTGCTAAAATGGGGGGCAGTTATAATTCACCCCTCCACTTT,CSAKMGGSYNSPLHF
13,TRBV28,TRBJ1-1,.,.,TGTGCCACCACCAGACACAAAAACACTGAAGCTTTCTTT,CATTRHKNTEAFF
13,TRBV6-1,TRBJ1-5,few,TRBD1,TGTGCCAGCAGTCGCGACAGGGCCCAGCCCCAGCATTTT,CASSRDRAQPQHF
14,TRBV6-5,TRBJ2-1,.,TRBD2,TGTGCCAGCAGTTATTCTAGCGGCAACAATGAGCAGTTCTTC,CASSYSSGNNEQFF
15,TRBV2,TRBJ1-1,.,.,TGTGCCAGCAGTGAGTCCGGGGTTCCGAGGACTGAAGCTTTCTTT,CASSESGVPRTEAFF
14,TRBV7-9,TRBJ2-7,.,TRBD2,TGTGCCAGCAGCTTATCCCAGGGAGGGTACGAGCAGTACTTC,CASSLSQGGYEQYF
16,TRBV25-1,TRBJ1-4,.,TRBD1,TGTGCCAGCACCGCCACGGGACAGGGGGCGGGTGAAAAACTGTTTTTT,CASTATGQGAGEKLFF
18,TRBV20-1,TRBJ2-5,.,TRBD2,TGCAGTGCCACAAGACTAGCGGGGGGGCGTTGGTTACTAGAGACCCAGTACTTC,CSATRLAGGRWLLETQYF
14,TRBV6-1,TRBJ1-5,.,TRBD1,TGTGCCAGCAGTGGACCGGGACAGCATCAGCCCCAGCATTTT,CASSGPGQHQPQHF
15,TRBV20-1,TRBJ2-1,few,TRBD2,TGCAGTGCTAGAGAACGGACTAGCGGTAACAATGAGCAGTTCTTC,CSARERTSGNNEQFF
16,TRBV4-1,TRBJ2-1,.,.,TGCGCCAGCAGCCAGATCAATTTGGTGTCCTACAATGAGCAGTTCTTC,CASSQINLVSYNEQFF
14,TRBV20-1,TRBJ1-2,few,.,TGCAGTGCTAGAGATTCGGCCGGATACTATGGCTACACCTTC,CSARDSAGYYGYTF
15,TRBV19,TRBJ2-3,.,.,TGTGCCAGTAGTATGCGTAGCACCAGCGGGGATACGCAGTATTTT,CASSMRSTSGDTQYF
13,TRBV6-4,TRBJ1-1,.,.,TGTGCCAGCAGGAAGTCCGCCGGCGCGGGAGCTTTCTTT,CASRKSAGAGAFF
13,TRBV19,TRBJ2-5,.,.,TGTGCCAGTAGAAGAGACAGCCAAGAGACCCAGTACTTC,CASRRDSQETQYF